This T cell receptor (beta chain) appears in the sequencing data of a study of cytomegalovirus exposure and HLA in healthy donors. Study-level results: In a later analysis, a missense DCLRE1C variant was linked to TCR beta V- and J-gene trimming. Accurate HLA-A and HLA-B prediction from TCR beta sequences was reported for most subjects. Some TCR beta chains (164 of them) were listed as cytomegalovirus-associated.

About this clone: Its specificity is not known.

It was with 60 Vbeta and 13 Jbeta primers that the PCR ran. The assay was immunoSEQ multiplex PCR, and TCRdb's table has in-frame clones only and misses some. The table includes 250,000 to 350,000 clones, 86% detected once. V was shortened by 1 base and J by 2 bases, with 12 bases between the two germline ends. The germline CDR1 and CDR2 sequences are SGHAT and FQNNGV. CDR3 length: 15 amino acids. V is TRBV11-2 and J is TRBJ2-7; weak D call: TRBD1 (6 bases). Sequences were obtained from PBMCs. The TCR sequence derives from a man aged 35 to 55 in good health and CMV-seropositive. DNA of the CDR3: TGTGCCAGCAGCTTAGCCGCAGGGGCGACCTACGAGCAGTACTTC. Translating gives CASSLAAGATYEQYF.